The present T cell receptor beta chain was sequenced within a study of CD8+CD57+ T cells in acquired aplastic anemia. Looking at the study overall: Sorted CD4+ plus CD8+ cells gave DNA averaging approximately 3.2 ug. Study findings and constraints: The same twenty-nine CD8+ CDR3 sequences occurred in patients and in controls.

TCR beta VDJ and CDR3 profiling used genomic DNA as template. MiXCR, applied by TCRdb to the reads, yields one record per CDR3 protein. The table shows some 150,000 distinct CDR3 sequences, with 71% occurring only once. Remarks on this clonotype: What it binds is not known. At one end the junction does not follow the germline gene, possibly because of a read error.

Only patients with CD8+CD57+ cell expansion on flow cytometry were chosen for sequencing. The CDR3 spans 16 residues. Germline-derived CDR1 and CDR2 are MRHNA and SNTAGT. The V call is TRBV6-4, the J call TRBJ2-2; 10 bases align to TRBD2. The sequenced sample consisted of sorted CD4+, CD8+, or CD8+CD57+ T cells (not recorded which) from PBMCs. The receptor comes from a human donor with aplastic anemia. CDR3 DNA sequence: TGTGCCAGCAGTGGCGATAGCGGGGGGCCCTACAGTGAGCAGTTTTTT. Encoded protein: CASSGDSGGPYSEQFF.